The rows below give T cell receptor beta chains drawn from one sample of a study of blood T cell repertoires in COVID-19. Profiling relied on immunoSEQ multiplex PCR, and the TCRdb table lists in-frame clones only, not all of them. The table includes a few hundred thousand clones, about 91% detected once. The sequenced sample was PBMCs or T cells enriched from blood (not recorded which). The origin of the receptors is a human donor in a cohort exposed to, infected with or recovered from COVID-19 (not recorded which). The donor label of this sample is uncertain. Each CDR3 is given with its conserved first and last residue. D genes are given only for firm matches. Rows give clone size only sometimes, using once, few, many, or a class for an expanded clone.

D: .
length: 13
size: .
V: TRBV7-9
J: TRBJ1-1
DNA: TGTGCCAGCAGCCCGACAGGAGTAACTGAAGCTTTCTTT
CDR3: CASSPTGVTEAFF

D: .
length: 14
size: .
V: TRBV6-2/TRBV6-3
J: TRBJ1-5
DNA: TGTGCCAGCAGTCCCCGCAGGGATGGTCAGCCCCAGCATTTT
CDR3: CASSPRRDGQPQHF

D: TRBD1
length: 13
size: .
V: TRBV18
J: TRBJ1-1
DNA: TGTGCCAGCTCATCCGGGACAGGGGGTGAAGCTTTCTTT
CDR3: CASSSGTGGEAFF

D: TRBD2
length: 19
size: .
V: TRBV18
J: TRBJ2-2
DNA: TGTGCCAGCTCAACCGATGCTAGCGGGGTCCCCAAGATCACCGGGGAGCTGTTTTTT
CDR3: CASSTDASGVPKITGELFF

D: TRBD1
length: 15
size: once
V: TRBV5-1
J: TRBJ1-2
DNA: TGCGCCAGCAGCTCGGTGGGACAGGCCTCCTATGGCTACACCTTC
CDR3: CASSSVGQASYGYTF

D: .
length: 13
size: many
V: TRBV18
J: TRBJ1-1
DNA: TGTGCCAGCTCACCGGGACAGAACACTGAAGCTTTCTTT
CDR3: CASSPGQNTEAFF

D: TRBD1
length: 15
size: .
V: TRBV9
J: TRBJ2-7
DNA: TGTGCCAGCAGCGTGGGGACAGGGTATACCTACGAGCAGTACTTC
CDR3: CASSVGTGYTYEQYF

D: TRBD2
length: 17
size: .
V: TRBV2
J: TRBJ2-7
DNA: TGTGCCAGCAGTGTCGGAACTAGCGGGGGGATCCCCCACGAGCAGTACTTC
CDR3: CASSVGTSGGIPHEQYF

D: .
length: 14
size: .
V: TRBV27
J: TRBJ1-1
DNA: TGTGCCAGCAGTTTACTCGGCAGGTCAGGCGAAGCTTTCTTT
CDR3: CASSLLGRSGEAFF

D: TRBD1
length: 13
size: .
V: TRBV29-1
J: TRBJ2-7
DNA: TGCAGCGTTGAAGAAGGGGACAGCTACGAGCAGTACTTC
CDR3: CSVEEGDSYEQYF

D: TRBD2
length: 12
size: .
V: TRBV30
J: TRBJ2-1
DNA: TGTGCCTGGGTAGCGGGGTTCGATGAGCAGTTCTTC
CDR3: CAWVAGFDEQFF

D: TRBD1
length: 13
size: .
V: TRBV4-1
J: TRBJ1-5
DNA: TGCGCCAGCAGCCAGGGGACAGATCAGCCCCAGCATTTT
CDR3: CASSQGTDQPQHF

D: TRBD1
length: 15
size: .
V: TRBV19
J: TRBJ1-6
DNA: TGTGCCAGTAGCCCCGGGACAGGCGCGAATTCACCCCTCCACTTT
CDR3: CASSPGTGANSPLHF

D: .
length: 14
size: .
V: TRBV6-1
J: TRBJ1-1
DNA: TGTGCCAGCAGTGAGGGGCGAGAGAACACTGAAGCTTTCTTT
CDR3: CASSEGRENTEAFF

D: .
length: 12
size: .
V: TRBV19
J: TRBJ2-1
DNA: TGTGCCAGTAGTATCTCTCTCAATGAGCAGTTCTTC
CDR3: CASSISLNEQFF

D: TRBD1
length: 14
size: .
V: TRBV7-2
J: TRBJ2-3
DNA: TGTGCCAGCAGTACAGGGGGCGCAACAGATACGCAGTATTTT
CDR3: CASSTGGATDTQYF

D: .
length: 14
size: .
V: TRBV27
J: TRBJ2-1
DNA: TGTGCCAGCAGTTTTAAGGGGCTCTACAATGAGCAGTTCTTC
CDR3: CASSFKGLYNEQFF

D: .
length: 13
size: .
V: TRBV19
J: TRBJ2-3
DNA: TGTGCCAGTAGTATACAGGGCCCAGATACGCAGTATTTT
CDR3: CASSIQGPDTQYF

D: TRBD1
length: 17
size: .
V: TRBV5-1
J: TRBJ1-1
DNA: TGCGCCAGCAGCTTGTTAACTAGCGGGACAGGTAACACTGAAGCTTTCTTT
CDR3: CASSLLTSGTGNTEAFF

D: TRBD2
length: 13
size: .
V: TRBV6-5
J: TRBJ2-5
DNA: TGTGCCAGCAGCCTCGGGGGGGCGGAGACCCAGTACTTC
CDR3: CASSLGGAETQYF

D: .
length: 13
size: .
V: TRBV12-3/TRBV12-4
J: TRBJ1-1
DNA: TGTGCCAGCTCCAGGGAAATGAACACTGAAGCTTTCTTT
CDR3: CASSREMNTEAFF

D: TRBD1
length: 15
size: .
V: TRBV28
J: TRBJ2-2
DNA: TGTGCCAGCAGTTTAAGGGCCCGGACAGGGTCTAAGCTGTTTTTT
CDR3: CASSLRARTGSKLFF

D: .
length: 13
size: .
V: TRBV7-3
J: TRBJ2-5
DNA: TGTGCCAGCAGCCCCCAAATAGCGGAGACCCAGTACTTC
CDR3: CASSPQIAETQYF

D: .
length: 18
size: .
V: TRBV5-6
J: TRBJ2-1
DNA: TGTGCCAGCAGCTTATTAACGCAGCGAAAGGAACTTTACAATGAGCAGTTCTTC
CDR3: CASSLLTQRKELYNEQFF

D: .
length: 15
size: .
V: TRBV27
J: TRBJ2-3
DNA: TGTGCCAGCAGTTTTGGGAGACCGGTCCCAGATACGCAGTATTTT
CDR3: CASSFGRPVPDTQYF

D: TRBD2
length: 16
size: .
V: TRBV6-2/TRBV6-3
J: TRBJ2-5
DNA: TGTGCCAGCAGTTCACGGTTAGCGGGGGACCAAGAGACCCAGTACTTC
CDR3: CASSSRLAGDQETQYF

D: .
length: 15
size: .
V: TRBV11-2
J: TRBJ1-5
DNA: TGTGCCAGCAGCTTAGACCCAGGGGTCGGGCAGCCCCAGCATTTT
CDR3: CASSLDPGVGQPQHF

D: .
length: 12
size: .
V: TRBV2
J: TRBJ1-1
DNA: TGTGCCAGCAGTGGGACAAGCACTGAAGCTTTCTTT
CDR3: CASSGTSTEAFF

D: TRBD1
length: 14
size: .
V: TRBV3-1/TRBV3-2
J: TRBJ2-5
DNA: TGTGCCAGCAGCTTACGACAGGGGCCCGGGACCCAGTACTTC
CDR3: CASSLRQGPGTQYF

D: .
length: 16
size: .
V: TRBV4-1
J: TRBJ1-1
DNA: TGCGCCAGCAGCCTCCAAGTTCGTAGCCTGAACACTGAAGCTTTCTTT
CDR3: CASSLQVRSLNTEAFF

D: TRBD1
length: 14
size: .
V: TRBV9
J: TRBJ1-3
DNA: TGTGCCAGCAGCCCCCGACAGGGCGAAAACACCATATATTTT
CDR3: CASSPRQGENTIYF

D: .
length: 13
size: .
V: TRBV5-4
J: TRBJ2-1
DNA: TGTGCCAGCCGCGCCACATTTGAGGGTGAGCAGTTCTTC
CDR3: CASRATFEGEQFF

D: TRBD2
length: 17
size: .
V: TRBV12-5
J: TRBJ2-7
DNA: TGTGCTAGTGGTTTGGTACGAGGACTAGCGGGACTCTACGAGCAGTACTTC
CDR3: CASGLVRGLAGLYEQYF

D: TRBD1
length: 15
size: .
V: TRBV27
J: TRBJ1-1
DNA: TGTGCCAGCAGTTCCGGACAGGACCCGAACACTGAAGCTTTCTTT
CDR3: CASSSGQDPNTEAFF

D: TRBD1
length: 18
size: .
V: TRBV7-2
J: TRBJ1-1
DNA: TGTGCCAGCAGCTTCCATGGGGCAGGGGGCGAATGGGGCACTGAAGCTTTCTTT
CDR3: CASSFHGAGGEWGTEAFF

D: .
length: 14
size: .
V: TRBV5-5
J: TRBJ1-5
DNA: TGTGCCAGCAGATGGGGCCCAGGGCGGCAGCCCCAGCATTTT
CDR3: CASRWGPGRQPQHF

D: .
length: 14
size: .
V: TRBV19
J: TRBJ2-3
DNA: TGTGCCAGTAGTTCGGGACTGATCACAGATACGCAGTATTTT
CDR3: CASSSGLITDTQYF

D: TRBD2
length: 15
size: .
V: TRBV6-4
J: TRBJ2-1
DNA: TGTGCCAGCAGTCGACTAGCGGGGGGGCCGAATGAGCAGTTCTTC
CDR3: CASSRLAGGPNEQFF

D: TRBD1
length: 13
size: .
V: TRBV12-3/TRBV12-4
J: TRBJ1-5
DNA: TGTGCCAGCAGCCGGGACAGCTATCAGCCCCAGCATTTT
CDR3: CASSRDSYQPQHF

D: .
length: 14
size: .
V: TRBV25-1
J: TRBJ1-2
DNA: TGTGCCAGCAGCGGAAGCGGCAAGTTCTATGGCTACACCTTC
CDR3: CASSGSGKFYGYTF

D: .
length: 13
size: .
V: TRBV27
J: TRBJ1-2
DNA: TGTGCCAGCAGGCCATTAAAAGGGGAAGGCTACACCTTC
CDR3: CASRPLKGEGYTF

D: .
length: 15
size: .
V: TRBV4-2
J: TRBJ1-1
DNA: TGTGCCAGCAGCCAAGAGGGGCTGTTAGGCACTGAAGCTTTCTTT
CDR3: CASSQEGLLGTEAFF

D: .
length: 15
size: .
V: TRBV30
J: TRBJ1-4
DNA: TGTGCCTGGAACATTAATGGGGGGACTAATGAAAAACTGTTTTTT
CDR3: CAWNINGGTNEKLFF

D: .
length: 10
size: .
V: TRBV2
J: TRBJ2-1
DNA: TGTGCCAGCGGGCACGATGAGCAGTTCTTC
CDR3: CASGHDEQFF

D: .
length: 15
size: many
V: TRBV19
J: TRBJ1-5
DNA: TGTGCCAGTAGTATAGTGGGGGGAGGTAATCAGCCCCAGCATTTT
CDR3: CASSIVGGGNQPQHF

D: .
length: 14
size: .
V: TRBV11-3
J: TRBJ2-1
DNA: TGTGCCAGCAGCCCTGACGGGTTCTACAATGAGCAGTTCTTC
CDR3: CASSPDGFYNEQFF

D: .
length: 18
size: .
V: TRBV19
J: TRBJ2-6
DNA: TGTGCCAGTAGTACCCAGGGCCGATTTTCCTCTGGGGCCAACGTCCTGACTTTC
CDR3: CASSTQGRFSSGANVLTF

D: .
length: 15
size: .
V: TRBV6-1
J: TRBJ1-1
DNA: TGTGCCAGCAGTGAATCGTCCAGGGGCGAGACCGAAGCTTTCTTT
CDR3: CASSESSRGETEAFF

D: TRBD2
length: 16
size: .
V: TRBV29-1
J: TRBJ2-5
DNA: TGCAGCATAAGAGGGCGGAGCGGGGGGGGCCAAGAGACCCAGTACTTC
CDR3: CSIRGRSGGGQETQYF

D: .
length: 13
size: .
V: TRBV5-4
J: TRBJ2-1
DNA: TGTGCCAGCAGCTTGTCCAGTAACAATGAGCAGTTCTTC
CDR3: CASSLSSNNEQFF

D: TRBD1
length: 15
size: .
V: TRBV5-6
J: TRBJ1-5
DNA: TGTGCCAGCAGCGCGGACAGGGTTAGCAATCAGCCCCAGCATTTT
CDR3: CASSADRVSNQPQHF

D: TRBD2
length: 15
size: .
V: TRBV7-2
J: TRBJ2-3
DNA: TGTGCCAGCAGCTTAGGCGGGGGGGTGACAGATACGCAGTATTTT
CDR3: CASSLGGGVTDTQYF

D: TRBD2
length: 15
size: .
V: TRBV9
J: TRBJ2-3
DNA: TGTGCCAGCAGCGTAGCGGGGGGTTTCACAGATACGCAGTATTTT
CDR3: CASSVAGGFTDTQYF

D: TRBD1
length: 15
size: .
V: TRBV4-2
J: TRBJ1-2
DNA: TGTGCCAGCAGCCAAGAGGCGGACAGGGCCTATGGCTACACCTTC
CDR3: CASSQEADRAYGYTF

D: .
length: 13
size: .
V: TRBV27
J: TRBJ1-5
DNA: TGTGCCAGCAGTTTTAGAGGCAATCAGCCCCAGCATTTT
CDR3: CASSFRGNQPQHF

D: .
length: 13
size: once
V: TRBV12-3/TRBV12-4
J: TRBJ1-6
DNA: TGTGCCAGCAGTTTTTCGGTAGAATCACCCCTCCACTTT
CDR3: CASSFSVESPLHF

D: TRBD1
length: 14
size: .
V: TRBV24-1
J: TRBJ2-7
DNA: TGTGCCACCAGTGACCGGGGACAGGGTTTCGCGCAGTACTTC
CDR3: CATSDRGQGFAQYF

D: .
length: 13
size: .
V: TRBV5-1
J: TRBJ2-7
DNA: TGCGCCAGCAGCACCGACAGCCCCTACGAGCAGTACTTC
CDR3: CASSTDSPYEQYF

D: TRBD1
length: 21
size: .
V: TRBV7-3
J: TRBJ1-5
DNA: TGTGCCAGCAGCGTTCTGCCTCGGGACAGGGGGCATCAGGCGAGCAATCAGCCCCAGCATTTT
CDR3: CASSVLPRDRGHQASNQPQHF

D: .
length: 13
size: .
V: TRBV12-3/TRBV12-4
J: TRBJ1-1
DNA: TGTGCCAGCAGCCGCAGTTCGAACACTGAAGCTTTCTTT
CDR3: CASSRSSNTEAFF